The sequence of this T cell receptor beta chain was determined in a study of response to subunit inactivated influenza vaccine. Whole-study results and caveats: Authors proposed each seasonal influenza vaccination draws in few new T cells.

MiXCR, applied by TCRdb to the RT-PCR reads, yields one record per CDR3 protein. The sample yields about 700,000 distinct CDR3 sequences, 15% to 18% seen once. Remarks on this clonotype: What it binds is not known.

The CDR3 loop spans 16 amino acids. V was clipped by 3 bases and J by 6 bases; unmatched bases: 9. This rearrangement joins TRBV12-3 or TRBV12-4 to TRBJ2-1, with TRBD1 matching 9 bases. This receptor was obtained from a man aged 50 to 60 who received an inactivated influenza vaccine. Sample: PBMCs from blood, taken 12 days after vaccination. In DNA form, the CDR3 reads TGTGCCAGCAGTTTGGAGACAGGGGGATCAGTCAATGAGCAGTTCTTC. Its protein product is CASSLETGGSVNEQFF.